The 31 T cell receptor beta chains below were found in one sample sequenced in a study of blood T cell repertoires in COVID-19. Measured with immunoSEQ multiplex PCR; TCRdb has only the in-frame clones, and not every one. The table lists about 38,000 clones, around 85% of them singletons, with 4.8% in the top ten. Source material: peripheral blood. All receptors come from a man in his forties or fifties with active COVID-19.

CDR3: CASIYTLGREKLFF. The CDR3 bases are TGTGCCAGCATATACACCCTGGGGAGGGAAAAACTGTTTTTT. This sequence joins TRBV28 and TRBJ1-4; D unresolved. The CDR3 is 14 amino acids. The V end lost 7 bases, the J end lost 8 bases, and 17 bases lay between the germline ends. In germline, CDR1 is MDHEN, CDR2 SYDVKM.

The chain joins TRBV2 to TRBJ2-7; 8 bases are a match to TRBD2. V was pared by 3 bases and J by 5 bases, with 0 bases of the junction left unmatched. Germline V gene data show CDR1 as SNHLY and CDR2 as FYNNEI. This CDR3 comprises 12 residues. The CDR3 protein is CASSEGLDEQYF. The CDR3 bases are TGTGCCAGCAGTGAGGGACTAGACGAGCAGTACTTC.

This chain connects TRBV6-5 to TRBJ1-4; possibly TRBD1 for D (6 bases). Trimming cost V 6 bases and J 5 bases, with 16 bases left between them. This CDR3 has 15 amino acids. Germline V CDR1 and CDR2: MNHEY, SVGAGI. CDR3 protein: CASSDQPGVNEKLFF. CDR3 in DNA: TGTGCCAGCAGCGACCAACCAGGGGTAAATGAAAAACTGTTTTTT.

This clone counts as medium-sized. The CDR3 DNA reads TGTGCCAGCAGCCAATGGGGGGACCCGCAAACCTATGGCTACACCTTC. Amino acid sequence: CASSQWGDPQTYGYTF. J is TRBJ1-2 and V is TRBV4-2; TRBD1 is a possible D gene (5 bases). Trimming left V 2 bases short and J 4 bases short, with 17 bases between. Germline loops: CDR1 LGHNA, CDR2 YNFKEQ. The CDR3 contains 16 residues.

The CDR3 loop reads CASSVTGNYGYTF. CDR3 sequence (DNA): TGTGCCAGCAGCGTCACAGGGAACTATGGCTACACCTTC. J is TRBJ1-2 and V is TRBV9; D might be TRBD1 (6 bases). Germline CDR1 is SGDLS and CDR2 is YYNGEE. V dropped 2 bases and J dropped 2 bases, with 7 bases sitting between them. This CDR3 is 13 amino acids long. Combining the CDR3 with reference TRBV9 and TRBJ1-2 gives the whole variable domain DSGVTQTPKHLITATGQRVTLRCSPRSGDLSVYWYQQSLDQGLQFLIQYYNGEERAKGNILERFSAQQFPDLHSELNLSSLELGDSALYFCASSVTGNYGYTFGSGTRLTVV.

The rearrangement links TRBV12-3 or TRBV12-4 to TRBJ2-2; tentatively, D is TRBD2 (6 bases). CDR3 length: 13 amino acids. The V end lost 7 bases, the J end lost 6 bases, and 12 bases lay between the germline ends. CDR3 coding DNA: TGTGCCAGCATTCGGGACTTATCCGGGGAGCTGTTTTTT. Amino acids: CASIRDLSGELFF.

J is TRBJ1-5 and V is TRBV5-1; perhaps TRBD1 as D (6 bases). Germline-derived CDR1 and CDR2 are SGHRS and YFSETQ. V shed 7 bases and J shed 7 bases, with 24 bases lying between them. This CDR3 spans 16 amino acids. The CDR3 sequence is CASPFGLRGRRQPQHF. CDR3 sequence (DNA): TGCGCCAGCCCCTTCGGGCTTAGGGGGAGAAGACAGCCCCAGCATTTT.

The V and J genes are TRBV14 and TRBJ2-7; D possibly corresponds to TRBD1 (5 bases). The V gene lost 1 base and the J gene lost 5 bases, with 12 bases spanning the gap. Germline-derived CDR1 and CDR2 are SGHDN and FVKESK. This CDR3 has 14 amino acids. CDR3 protein: CASSQGQLPHEQYF. The CDR3 nucleotides read TGTGCCAGCAGCCAAGGACAGTTGCCTCACGAGCAGTACTTC.

The rearrangement joins TRBV9 to TRBJ1-2; maybe TRBD1 (5 bases). The CDR3 totals 13 residues. V lost 4 bases to trimming and J lost 4 bases, with 11 bases between them. Germline V gives CDR1 SGDLS, CDR2 YYNGEE. CDR3 loop: CASSPGTAYGYTF. The CDR3 DNA is TGTGCCAGCAGCCCCGGGACTGCCTATGGCTACACCTTC.

This clone was detected a few times. A junction boundary mismatches the germline segment, possibly from a read error. The rearrangement links TRBV18 to TRBJ1-1, with a possible D match to TRBD1 (6 bases). Germline V CDR1 and CDR2: KGHSH, LQKENI. This CDR3 comprises 13 residues. Written as DNA, the CDR3 is TGTGCCAGCGCACCGCGGGGGCTGATTGAAGCTTTCTTT. Its translation is CASAPRGLIEAFF.

The gene calls are TRBV6-5 and TRBJ2-7, with TRBD1 matching 7 bases. Per germline, CDR1 MNHEY and CDR2 SVGAGI. With V trimmed by 2 bases and J by 2 bases, 3 bases remained unmatched. The CDR3 has 14 amino acids. The CDR3 DNA follows: TGTGCCAGCAGTTACGCAGGGGGAGCCTACGAGCAGTACTTC. It yields the protein CASSYAGGAYEQYF.

V usage is TRBV6-6 and J usage is TRBJ2-7; 8 nucleotides agree with TRBD2. With 8 bases clipped from V and 4 bases from J, the junction kept 7 bases outside the gene matches. Germline V CDR1 and CDR2: MNHNY, SVGAGI (reference sequence). The CDR3 runs 13 residues. CDR3 sequence (DNA): TGTGCCAGCCAAGCGGGGGAGGCTTACGAGCAGTACTTC. It specifies CASQAGEAYEQYF.

The chain carries TRBV3-1 (or the pseudogene TRBV3-2) and TRBJ2-3; the match to TRBD2 covers 13 bases. Germline values: CDR1 LGHDT, CDR2 YNNKEL (reference sequence). The CDR3 is 16 residues long. The J segment lost 5 bases and the V segment lost 6 bases, leaving 8 bases of the junction unmatched. CDR3 sequence (DNA): TGTGCCAGCAGTCGGACTAGCGGGGGTGGCATAGATACGCAGTATTTT. Residues: CASSRTSGGGIDTQYF.

The chain uses TRBV7-9 and TRBJ2-2, with D possibly matching TRBD2 (6 bases). The CDR3 loop spans 14 amino acids. V lost 8 bases, J lost 4 bases, and 14 bases lay in between. The germline CDR1 and CDR2 sequences are SEHNR and FQNEAQ (reference sequence). This CDR3 reads CASRYTSSTGELFF. CDR3 in DNA: TGTGCCAGCCGATACACTAGCAGCACCGGGGAGCTGTTTTTT.

The chain carries TRBV5-4 and TRBJ2-2, with 8 positions matching TRBD2. V gave up 5 bases and J gave up 5 bases; unmatched junction bases: 11. CDR3 length: 16 amino acids. The germline V gene encodes CDR1 SGHNT and CDR2 YYREEE (reference sequence). CDR3 protein: CASSETGTRNTGELFF. CDR3 bases: TGTGCCAGCAGTGAAACCGGGACTAGAAATACCGGGGAGCTGTTTTTT.

The rearrangement uses TRBV23-1 and TRBJ1-3; 10 bases agree with TRBD1. TRBV23-1 is an open reading frame whose function is uncertain. V trimming: 10 bases; J trimming: 2 bases; junction bases outside the gene matches: 17. The CDR3 contains 18 residues. The CDR3: CANRPGTGERGTGNTIYF. In DNA, the CDR3 is TGCGCCAACCGACCCGGGACAGGGGAACGAGGAACTGGAAACACCATATATTTT.

The DNA for the CDR3 is TGTGCCAGCAGTTCAGGTTACGGCTACACCTTC. Its translation: CASSSGYGYTF. V gene TRBV6-2 or TRBV6-3 combines with J gene TRBJ1-2, with no clear D. Trimming cost V 4 bases and J 8 bases, with 8 bases left between them. This CDR3 is 11 amino acids long. The V gene's germline CDR1 is MNHEY and CDR2 SVGEGT.

This clone is a singleton in its sample. The genes are TRBV6-1 and TRBJ2-7; 9 positions agree with TRBD1. The CDR3 contains 14 residues. The ends lost 2 bases at V and 12 bases at J; junction bases unmatched: 11. Germline V gene data show CDR1 as MNHNS and CDR2 as SASEGT. CDR3 loop: CASSENIGTGKPYF. The CDR3 bases are TGTGCCAGCAGTGAAAACATTGGGACAGGGAAACCGTACTTC.

The rearrangement uses TRBV27 and TRBJ2-7, with TRBD2 matching over 11 bases. This CDR3 spans 14 amino acids. V lost 4 bases and J lost 3; bases outside the gene matches: 2. Per germline, CDR1 MNHEY and CDR2 SMNVEV (reference sequence). CDR3 sequence: CASSSLAGGYEQYF. The CDR3 bases are TGTGCCAGCAGTTCCCTAGCGGGAGGCTACGAGCAGTACTTC.

This clone was seen only a few times. The genes are TRBV9 and TRBJ2-1; 13 bases match TRBD2. Germline assignment: CDR1 SGDLS and CDR2 YYNGEE. This CDR3 has 14 residues. The trim removed 4 bases at V and 9 bases at J, leaving 4 bases unmatched. The CDR3 protein is CASSPRLAGGEQFF. CDR3 nucleotide sequence: TGTGCCAGCAGCCCAAGACTAGCGGGGGGTGAGCAGTTCTTC.

The V call is TRBV5-1, the J call TRBJ2-7; TRBD1 matches at 10 bases. This CDR3 has 16 amino acids. Trimming took 4 bases from V and 3 from J; bases not matched to a gene: 10. CDR1 SGHRS and CDR2 YFSETQ come from the germline V gene. The CDR3 DNA is TGCGCCAGCAGCAACTTGCGGACAGGGGGGAGCTACGAGCAGTACTTC. Its protein product is CASSNLRTGGSYEQYF.

The J gene is TRBJ2-1, the V gene TRBV18, with 9 bases identical to TRBD1. Germline CDR1 is KGHSH and CDR2 is LQKENI. The CDR3 loop spans 15 amino acids. V gave up 3 bases and J gave up 5 bases; unmatched junction bases: 5. CDR3 residues: CASSPRQGGDNEQFF. The CDR3 region has the DNA TGTGCCAGCTCACCCCGACAGGGGGGGGACAATGAGCAGTTCTTC.

This chain joins TRBV7-8 and TRBJ2-3; possibly TRBD1 for D (5 bases). The CDR3 is 16 amino acids. CDR1 SGHVS and CDR2 FQNEAQ come from the germline V gene. The ends were cut back, 1 base at V and 4 bases at J, with 15 bases in the middle. CDR3 loop: CASSLGHPGRADTQYF. The CDR3 region has the DNA TGTGCCAGCAGCTTAGGACACCCCGGCAGGGCAGATACGCAGTATTTT.

In this sample, this clone turned up once. The rearrangement links TRBV7-2 to TRBJ2-7; 12 bases line up with TRBD2. There are 15 residues in the CDR3. The V gene's germline CDR1 is SGHTA and CDR2 FQGNSA. Unmatched junction bases numbered 9, after V lost 5 bases and J lost 7 bases. CDR3 loop: CASSPISSGGGEQYF. CDR3 bases: TGTGCCAGCAGCCCCATATCTAGCGGGGGGGGTGAGCAGTACTTC. Full variable domain (remainder filled in from reference TRBV7-2 and TRBJ2-7): GAGVSQSPSNKVTEKGKDVELRCDPISGHTALYWYRQSLGQGLEFLIYFQGNSAPDKSGLPSDRFSAERTGGSVSTLTIQRTQQEDSAVYLCASSPISSGGGEQYFGPGTRLTVT.

The chain combines TRBV5-1 with TRBJ2-3, with 7 positions matching TRBD1. This CDR3 contains 14 residues. With V trimmed by 8 bases and J by 5 bases, 11 bases remained unmatched. Germline CDR1 and CDR2: SGHRS and YFSETQ. CDR3 amino acids: CASSGDSRRDTQYF. CDR3 in DNA: TGCGCCAGTTCCGGGGACAGTCGAAGAGATACGCAGTATTTT.

A few counts support this clone. The chain carries TRBV19 and TRBJ1-5; TRBD1 might be the D (5 bases). Germline V gene lookup returns CDR1 LNHDA and CDR2 SQIVND (reference sequence). V was pared by 6 bases and J by 4 bases, with 16 bases between. The CDR3 totals 15 residues. CDR3 in amino acids: CASSFLATGNQPQHF. Written as DNA, the CDR3 is TGTGCCAGTAGCTTCCTTGCCACAGGTAATCAGCCCCAGCATTTT. Using reference TRBV19 and TRBJ1-5 for the parts outside the CDR3, the full variable domain is DGGITQSPKYLFRKEGQNVTLSCEQNLNHDAMYWYRQDPGQGLRLIYYSQIVNDFQKGDIAEGYSVSREKKESFPLTVTSAQKNPTAFYLCASSFLATGNQPQHFGDGTRLSIL.

The chain has TRBV6-1 and TRBJ2-7; 8 positions agree with TRBD2. Trimming cost V 1 base and J 3 bases; bases outside gene matches: 5. This CDR3 contains 15 residues. Germline assignment: CDR1 MNHNS and CDR2 SASEGT. CDR3 residues: CASSEEVSGGYEQYF. The CDR3 DNA follows: TGTGCCAGCAGTGAAGAGGTCAGCGGGGGCTACGAGCAGTACTTC.

The V and J genes are TRBV5-4 and TRBJ2-2; 12 nucleotides align to TRBD2. J gave up 4 bases and V 4 bases, and 8 bases lay outside the gene matches. Germline assignment: CDR1 SGHNT and CDR2 YYREEE (reference sequence). The CDR3 runs to 17 residues. The CDR3 is CASSPLTSGGLTGELFF. Here the CDR3 DNA reads TGTGCCAGCAGCCCACTGACTAGCGGGGGACTCACCGGGGAGCTGTTTTTT.

This clone was detected only once. CDR3 coding DNA: TGTGCCAGCAGTCACCGGACAGGGTTTAGGAGTAATGAAAAACTGTTTTTT. Translation: CASSHRTGFRSNEKLFF. The V call is TRBV27, the J call TRBJ1-4; TRBD1 matches 8 bases. This CDR3 contains 17 residues. Trimming took 5 bases from V and 4 from J; bases not matched to a gene: 12. Looked up from germline, CDR1 is MNHEY and CDR2 is SMNVEV (reference sequence). Based on the CDR3 plus reference TRBV27 and TRBJ1-4, the full variable domain is EAQVTQNPRYLITVTGKKLTVTCSQNMNHEYMSWYRQDPGLGLRQIYYSMNVEVTDKGDVPEGYKVSRKEKRNFPLILESPSPNQTSLYFCASSHRTGFRSNEKLFFGSGTQLSVL.

The chain joins TRBV20-1 to TRBJ1-2; the D is unclear. The CDR3 has 12 amino acids. Per the germline V gene, CDR1 is DFQATT and CDR2 is SNEGSKA (reference sequence). With 3 bases removed from V and 0 bases from J, the gap between germline ends came to 5 bases. The CDR3 is CSASRANYGYTF. In nucleotides, the CDR3 is TGCAGTGCTAGTAGAGCTAACTATGGCTACACCTTC.

The chain employs TRBV19 and TRBJ1-5; D is unclear. Germline V gene sequence: CDR1 LNHDA, CDR2 SQIVND (reference sequence). CDR3 length: 13 amino acids. V lost 3 bases and J lost 8, with 11 bases in between. CDR3 nucleotides: TGTGCCAGTAGTATGGGCCTAACGGAGCCCCAGCATTTT. As protein: CASSMGLTEPQHF.